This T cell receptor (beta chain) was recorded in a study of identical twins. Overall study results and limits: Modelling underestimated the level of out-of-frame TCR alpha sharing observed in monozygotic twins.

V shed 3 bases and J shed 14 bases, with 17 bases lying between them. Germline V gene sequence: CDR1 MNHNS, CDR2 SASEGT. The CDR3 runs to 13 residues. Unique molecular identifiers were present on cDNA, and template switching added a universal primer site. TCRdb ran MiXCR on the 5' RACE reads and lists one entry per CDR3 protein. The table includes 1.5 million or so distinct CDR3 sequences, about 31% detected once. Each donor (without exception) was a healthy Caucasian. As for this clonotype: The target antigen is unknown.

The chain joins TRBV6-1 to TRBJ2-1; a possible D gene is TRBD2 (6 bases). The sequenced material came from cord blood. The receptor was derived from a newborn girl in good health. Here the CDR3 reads CASSDPGLNPKFF. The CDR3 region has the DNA TGTGCCAGCAGTGACCCGGGACTTAACCCTAAGTTCTTC.